This TCR beta chain was retrieved from a study of vaccination and CD4 T cells after COVID-19. Study in general: The convalescents, six males and four females, included two who were Hispanic. The stimulating agents, overlapping spike peptides, came from SARS-CoV-2, HCoV-NL63, HCoV-OC43 and HCoV-229E.

The treatment here: roughly 10-day PBMC culture with coronavirus spike peptide pools or control peptides (ViraFEST assay). The unexposed donor gave CD4+ T cells before the COVID-19 pandemic (2011-2018). Per well, 1.5 million to 2.5 million PBMCs were cultured in the presence of about 10 IU/ml IL-2 and approximately 9.4 ug/ml peptide pools. Concerning this clonotype itself: Its specificity is not known.

The CDR3 is made up of 15 amino acids. CDR1 LNHDA and CDR2 SQIVND come from the germline V gene (reference sequence). Trimming cost V 3 bases and J 0 bases, with 9 bases left between them. An Oncomine TCR Beta short-read assay was used to sequence the DNA from cultured CD4+ T cells. TCRdb re-analysed the PCR reads in MiXCR, keeping a single row per CDR3 protein. The sample records about 8,600 distinct CDR3 sequences, 40% to 60% being singletons. Sequenced sample: CD4+ T cells from blood, cultured in vitro. The receptor comes from a human donor in good health. The chain combines TRBV19 with TRBJ2-1; TRBD1 is a possible D gene (5 bases). The CDR3 region has the DNA TGTGCCAGTAGTATTGACAGAAGCTCCTACAATGAGCAGTTCTTC. It translates to CASSIDRSSYNEQFF.